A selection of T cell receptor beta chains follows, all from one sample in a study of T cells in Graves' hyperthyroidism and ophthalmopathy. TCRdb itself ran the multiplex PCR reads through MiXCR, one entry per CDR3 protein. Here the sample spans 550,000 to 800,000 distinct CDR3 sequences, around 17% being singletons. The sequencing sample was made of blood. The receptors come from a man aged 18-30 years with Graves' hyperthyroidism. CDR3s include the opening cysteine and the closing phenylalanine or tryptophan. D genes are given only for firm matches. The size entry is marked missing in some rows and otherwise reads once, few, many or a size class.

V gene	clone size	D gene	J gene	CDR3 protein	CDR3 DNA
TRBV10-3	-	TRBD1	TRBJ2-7	CAFRDRGNYEQYF	TGTGCCTTCCGGGACAGGGGAAACTACGAGCAGTACTTC
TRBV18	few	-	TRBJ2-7	CASSPQEGMPEQYF	TGTGCCAGCTCACCGCAGGAGGGAATGCCCGAGCAGTACTTC
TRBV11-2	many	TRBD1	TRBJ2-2	CASRWTGVTGELFF	TGTGCCAGCAGGTGGACAGGGGTGACCGGGGAGCTGTTTTTT
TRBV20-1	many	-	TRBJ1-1	CSARIGTANTEAFF	TGCAGTGCTAGAATCGGGACGGCAAACACTGAAGCTTTCTTT
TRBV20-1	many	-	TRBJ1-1	CSAQVGAEAFF	TGCAGTGCGCAGGTAGGGGCTGAAGCTTTCTTT
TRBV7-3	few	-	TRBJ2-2	CASSLTPGAGELFF	TGTGCCAGCAGCTTAACACCAGGGGCCGGGGAGCTGTTTTTT
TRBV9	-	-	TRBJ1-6	CASGGRFSYNSPLHF	TGTGCCAGCGGAGGTCGATTCTCCTATAATTCACCCCTCCACTTT
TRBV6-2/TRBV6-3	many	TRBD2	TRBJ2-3	CASSYRSSGGIGGTDTQYF	TGTGCCAGCAGTTATCGGAGTAGCGGGGGGATTGGGGGCACAGATACGCAGTATTTT
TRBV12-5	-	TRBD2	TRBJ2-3	CASGLPGGLAGVTDTQYF	TGTGCTAGTGGTTTGCCGGGGGGACTAGCGGGAGTCACAGATACGCAGTATTTT
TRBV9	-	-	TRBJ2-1	CASSVGDLSYNEQFF	TGTGCCAGCAGCGTAGGGGATCTCTCCTACAATGAGCAGTTCTTC
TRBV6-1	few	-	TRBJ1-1	CAVPDTYTEAFF	TGTGCCGTGCCCGACACCTACACTGAAGCTTTCTTT
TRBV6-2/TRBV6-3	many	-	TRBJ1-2	CASSYSANFGGPGYTF	TGTGCCAGCAGTTACTCAGCAAACTTCGGAGGGCCCGGCTACACCTTC
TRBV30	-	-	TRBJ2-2	CAWSERGTGELFF	TGTGCCTGGAGTGAGAGGGGTACCGGGGAGCTGTTTTTT
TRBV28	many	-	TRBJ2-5	CASRPAKGEGVETQYF	TGTGCCAGCAGACCCGCTAAGGGGGAGGGCGTCGAGACCCAGTACTTC
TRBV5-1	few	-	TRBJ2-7	CASSRPQGPYEQYF	TGCGCCAGCAGCCGGCCCCAGGGGCCCTACGAGCAGTACTTC
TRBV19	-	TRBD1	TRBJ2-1	CASSIELTGGKFF	TGTGCCAGTAGTATAGAGTTGACAGGGGGGAAGTTCTTC
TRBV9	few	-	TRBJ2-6	CASSVAGNSLSSGANVLTF	TGTGCCAGCAGCGTAGCCGGGAACAGCTTGAGCTCTGGGGCCAACGTCCTGACTTTC
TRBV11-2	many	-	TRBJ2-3	CASSFSGGGVGTQYF	TGTGCCAGCAGCTTTAGTGGCGGGGGCGTTGGTACGCAGTATTTT
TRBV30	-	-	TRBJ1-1	CAWNLRVAEAFF	TGTGCCTGGAATCTAAGGGTGGCTGAAGCTTTCTTT
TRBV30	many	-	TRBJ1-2	CAWSPIGAVYGYTF	TGTGCCTGGAGTCCTATTGGGGCGGTCTATGGCTACACCTTC
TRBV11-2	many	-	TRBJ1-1	CASSSSGLWNTEAFF	TGTGCCAGCAGCTCTTCGGGACTCTGGAACACTGAAGCTTTCTTT
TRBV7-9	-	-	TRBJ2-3	CASSLEVRPSTDTQYF	TGTGCCAGCAGCTTAGAGGTCAGACCTAGCACAGATACGCAGTATTTT
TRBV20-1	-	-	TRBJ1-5	CSALGLINQPQHF	TGCAGTGCCCTAGGACTGATCAATCAGCCCCAGCATTTT
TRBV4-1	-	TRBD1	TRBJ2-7	CASSLRQGNHEQYF	TGCGCCAGCAGCCTTCGACAGGGAAACCACGAGCAGTACTTC
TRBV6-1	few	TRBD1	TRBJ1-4	CASSARTGGNEKLFF	TGTGCCAGCAGTGCGCGGACAGGGGGAAATGAAAAACTGTTTTTT
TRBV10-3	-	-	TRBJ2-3	CASSVSIQSQYF	TGTGCCAGCAGCGTCAGCATCCAATCGCAGTATTTT
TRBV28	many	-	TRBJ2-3	CASSSNSGQGGDTQCF	TGTGCCAGCAGTTCCAATAGCGGCCAAGGGGGAGATACGCAGTGTTTT
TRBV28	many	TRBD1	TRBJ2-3	CASSPAPGTGGVTQYF	TGTGCCAGCAGCCCTGCCCCCGGGACAGGGGGAGTAACGCAGTATTTT
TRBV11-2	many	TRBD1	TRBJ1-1	CASSPGVQGAFNTRDTEAFF	TGTGCCAGCAGCCCGGGTGTGCAGGGGGCTTTTAATACGAGGGACACTGAAGCTTTCTTT
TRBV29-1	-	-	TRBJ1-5	CSVTLEGARPQHF	TGCAGCGTTACCCTGGAAGGGGCACGGCCCCAGCATTTT
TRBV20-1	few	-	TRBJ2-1	CSASGTRYNEQFF	TGCAGTGCTAGCGGGACCCGCTACAATGAGCAGTTCTTC
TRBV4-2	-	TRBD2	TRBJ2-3	CASSQDQSAGGLTDTQYF	TGTGCCAGCAGCCAAGATCAATCGGCGGGAGGGCTCACAGATACGCAGTATTTT
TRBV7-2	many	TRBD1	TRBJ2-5	CASSPLGQGRETQYF	TGTGCCAGCAGCCCCCTCGGACAGGGGCGAGAGACCCAGTACTTC
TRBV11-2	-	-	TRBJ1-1	CASSRVGGNYRWDTEAFF	TGTGCCAGCAGCCGTGTAGGGGGGAACTATAGGTGGGACACCGAAGCTTTCTTT
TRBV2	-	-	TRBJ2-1	CASSDLMLANEQFF	TGTGCCAGCAGTGATCTTATGCTAGCCAATGAGCAGTTCTTC
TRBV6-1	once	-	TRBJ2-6	CASGEWGGEESISGANVLTF	TGTGCCAGCGGGGAGTGGGGGGGCGAAGAGTCTATCTCTGGGGCCAACGTCCTGACTTTC
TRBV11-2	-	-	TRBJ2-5	CASSPSFGAMQETQYF	TGTGCCAGCAGCCCATCCTTCGGGGCGATGCAAGAGACCCAGTACTTC
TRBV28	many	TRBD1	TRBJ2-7	CASRSGGADYEQYF	TGTGCCAGCAGATCAGGGGGAGCGGACTACGAGCAGTACTTC
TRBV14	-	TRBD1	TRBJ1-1	CASSPSRTGVAFF	TGTGCCAGCAGCCCATCCCGGACAGGTGTAGCTTTCTTT
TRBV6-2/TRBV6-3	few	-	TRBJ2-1	CASRGGGWDEQFF	TGTGCCAGCAGAGGAGGGGGGTGGGATGAGCAGTTCTTC
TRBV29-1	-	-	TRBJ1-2	CSVVVGGGYTF	TGCAGCGTTGTGGTCGGCGGGGGCTACACCTTC
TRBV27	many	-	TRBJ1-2	CASSLSTRDYGYTF	TGTGCCAGCAGTTTATCGACCAGAGACTATGGCTACACCTTC
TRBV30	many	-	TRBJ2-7	CAWRAYERDRGSYEQYF	TGTGCCTGGAGGGCTTATGAACGGGACCGTGGCTCCTACGAGCAGTACTTC
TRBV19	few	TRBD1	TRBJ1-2	CASSIAGTGIFYGYTF	TGTGCCAGTAGTATTGCCGGGACAGGGATTTTCTATGGCTACACCTTC
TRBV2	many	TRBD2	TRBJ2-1	CASRSRSGRTYNEQFF	TGTGCCAGCAGGTCCCGGAGCGGGAGGACCTACAATGAGCAGTTCTTC
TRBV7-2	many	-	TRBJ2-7	CASSLDVSAEQYF	TGTGCCAGCAGCTTAGATGTTAGCGCCGAGCAGTACTTC
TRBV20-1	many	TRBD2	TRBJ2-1	CSASSGSTYNEQFF	TGCAGTGCCTCGAGCGGGAGCACCTACAATGAGCAGTTCTTC
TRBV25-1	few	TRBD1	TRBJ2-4	CASSDGRGRTKNIQYF	TGTGCCAGCAGTGATGGCAGGGGGCGGACCAAAAACATTCAGTACTTC
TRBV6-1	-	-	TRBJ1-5	CASSWDLAQHF	TGTGCCAGCAGTTGGGATTTGGCCCAGCATTTT
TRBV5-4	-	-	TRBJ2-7	CASSQERGLADYEQYF	TGCGCCAGCAGCCAAGAAAGGGGGCTAGCGGACTACGAGCAGTACTTC